The 20 T cell receptor beta chains below come from one sample, sequenced in a study of CD8+ T cells in alopecia areata. Reverse transcription of extracted RNA yielded cDNA, which provided the sequencing template. Generated by immunoSEQ multiplex PCR, the TCRdb table keeps only in-frame clones and is missing some. Recorded here are about 120,000 clones, none singletons. Sequencing was done on a sample of lesional skin. The receptors shown here come from a C3H/HeJ mouse with alopecia areata. Strain haplotype (MHC): H2-k.

This clone was seen only a few times. At residue 9, TCRdb's protein disagrees with the DNA translation; the protein shown here derives from the DNA. These gene names are mouse names. The CDR3 end lies 3 residues beyond the end of the read and is filled in from the germline J gene. V is TRBV1 and J is TRBJ1-6; possible D gene TRBD1, 5 bases. TRBJ1-6 is labeled an ORF, and its function is uncertain. V was trimmed by 6 bases and J by 5 bases, leaving 5 bases between them. Looked up from germline, CDR1 is NSQYPW and CDR2 is LRSPGD (reference sequence). The CDR3 runs 12 residues. CDR3 sequence: CTCRQDNSPLYF. The sequenced CDR3 bases are TGCACCTGCAGACAGGATAATTCGCCC.

For this clone: Gene labels here are mouse ones. The observed sequence ends 4 residues before the CDR3 terminus, with the missing tail filled in from the germline J gene. This chain uses TRBV1 with TRBJ2-5, with D tentatively TRBD2 (6 bases). The CDR3 spans 16 residues. Trimming took 0 bases from V and 3 from J, leaving 13 bases between them. CDR1 is NSQYPW and CDR2 is LRSPGD in the germline V gene (reference sequence). The CDR3 DNA, read in part, is TGCACCTGCAGTGCAGATCCGGGGGGACGGCAAGAC. Translation: CTCSADPGGRQD. The complete CDR3 reads CTCSADPGGRQDTQYF.

In regard to this clone: The gene names here belong to mouse. The CDR3 is cut off 4 residues early in the read; its end comes from the germline J gene. The chain joins TRBV19 to TRBJ2-1, with 10 bases identical to TRBD2. Looked up from germline, CDR1 is FNHDT and CDR2 is SITEND (reference sequence). The CDR3 is made up of 15 amino acids. Trimming took 4 bases from V and 3 from J; bases not matched to a gene: 4. CDR3 DNA (partial): TGTGCCAGCAGTTCCGACTGGGGGGCCTATGCT. It yields the protein CASSSDWGAYA. The full CDR3 is CASSSDWGAYAEQFF.

This clone was counted a few times. The protein listed by TCRdb differs at residue 11 from the translated DNA, so the DNA translation is shown. Gene names and germline refer to mouse. The CDR3 end is not reached by the read, which stops 3 residues before it; the germline J gene fills it in. The rearrangement links TRBV19 to TRBJ1-3, with TRBD1 matching over 7 bases. Germline V gene data show CDR1 as FNHDT and CDR2 as SITEND (reference sequence). The CDR3 has 14 residues. V dropped 7 bases and J dropped 0; count of bases not matched to a gene: 4. The CDR3 spells CASEQGNSGNTLYF. The part of the CDR3 DNA that was read is TGTGCCAGCGAACAGGGGAATTCTGGAAATACG.

Details on this clone: The genes and germline here are from mouse. Read data end 4 residues before the CDR3 end; the end is taken from the germline J gene. V is TRBV19 and J is TRBJ2-5, with TRBD2 identical over 9 bases. CDR3 length: 14 residues. Germline V gives CDR1 FNHDT, CDR2 SITEND (reference sequence). The CDR3 reads CASSISGGEDTQYF. CDR3 bases read: TGTGCCAGCAGTATATCTGGGGGGGAGGAC. The entire variable domain, with the rest obtained from reference TRBV19 and TRBJ2-5, is as follows: GGIITQTPKFLIGQEGQKLTLKCQQNFNHDTMYWYRQDSGKGLRLIYYSITENDLQKGDLSEGYDASREKKSSFSLTVTSAQKNEMAVFLCASSISGGEDTQYFGPGTRLLVL.

A word on this clone: The protein TCRdb lists differs from the translation of the DNA at residue 12; the protein given here is translated from the DNA itself. Gene and germline names: mouse. Read coverage stops 3 residues before the CDR3 terminus; the germline J gene supplies the remainder. The chain employs TRBV19 and TRBJ1-6; unclear D gene. TRBJ1-6 is placed among ORFs of uncertain function. Germline V lookup: CDR1 FNHDT, CDR2 SITEND (reference sequence). The CDR3 covers 15 residues. V was trimmed by 2 bases and J by 0 bases, leaving 6 bases between them. The CDR3 bases that were read are TGTGCCAGCAGTATCCTGAGTTCCTATAATTCGCCC. It specifies CASSILSSYNSP. The full CDR3 is CASSILSSYNSPLYF.

For this clone: Genes here carry mouse names. Read sequence stops 4 residues before the CDR3 end, and the germline J gene provides the missing end. The gene calls are TRBV19 and TRBJ1-1; D is possibly TRBD1 (6 bases). V lost 6 bases, J lost 1 base, and 10 bases lay in between. The CDR3 is 13 residues long. CDR1 and CDR2 (germline): FNHDT, SITEND (reference sequence). CDR3 bases read: TGTGCCAGCAACCCGGACAGAAACACA. Protein sequence: CASNPDRNT. The full CDR3 is CASNPDRNTEVFF.

This clone was detected a few times. Genes and germline are mouse. The read gets to within 4 residues of the CDR3 end, and the germline J gene fills in the rest. The rearrangement links TRBV13-2 to TRBJ1-4; no reliable D call. V lost 0 bases and J lost 0, with 9 bases in between. The CDR3 length is 16 residues. The germline gives CDR1 NNHNN, CDR2 SYGAGS (reference sequence). CDR3 region: CASGDAPGLSNERLFF. The part of the CDR3 DNA that was read is TGTGCCAGCGGTGATGCACCAGGTCTTTCCAACGAA.

This clone was seen a handful of times. A mismatch at residue 12 separates the TCRdb protein from the translated DNA, so the protein presented here was translated from the DNA. Mouse gene names apply. The CDR3 goes on 3 residues after the read ends, and that part is filled in from the germline J gene. The J gene is TRBJ1-3, the V gene TRBV19, with D perhaps TRBD1 (6 bases). This CDR3 has 15 residues. Germline V gene sequence: CDR1 FNHDT, CDR2 SITEND (reference sequence). V lost 1 base to trimming and J lost 2 bases, with 10 bases between them. Partial CDR3 DNA: TGTGCCAGCAGTATAAGTGGGACACCTGGAAATACG. Protein product: CASSISGTPGNT. The whole CDR3 sequence is CASSISGTPGNTLYF.

This clone was observed many times. TCRdb lists a protein that is different at residue 11 from the translated DNA; the protein given here uses the DNA translation. The gene names given are mouse names. The read ends 3 residues shy of where the CDR3 ends; the end is completed using the germline J gene. The V gene is TRBV1, the J gene TRBJ1-6, with a weak D call TRBD1 (6 bases). TRBJ1-6 is an ORF, with its function uncertain. Germline V CDR1 and CDR2: NSQYPW, LRSPGD (reference sequence). V lost 5 bases, J lost 4 bases, and 9 bases lay in between. The CDR3 is made up of 14 amino acids. The covered CDR3 bases are TGCACCTGCAGTCTGACAGGATATAATTCGCCC. Translating it yields CTCSLTGYNSP. The whole CDR3 reads CTCSLTGYNSPLYF.

This clone was seen a handful of times. Gene names and germline refer to mouse. The read stops 4 residues short of the end of the CDR3; the missing end is completed from the germline J gene. The chain recombines TRBV1 with TRBJ1-4, with D possibly TRBD1 on 5 matching bases. The CDR3 spans 17 residues. Trimming stripped 0 bases from V and 2 bases from J, with 13 bases between. CDR1 and CDR2 from the germline V gene are NSQYPW and LRSPGD (reference sequence). The DNA read from the CDR3 is TGCACCTGCAGTGCAGATCTGTGGGGGAAGTCCAACGAA. Its protein product is CTCSADLWGKSNE. The CDR3 in its entirety is CTCSADLWGKSNERLFF.

As concerns this clone: Genes here carry mouse names. The CDR3 is cut off 4 residues early in the read; its end comes from the germline J gene. The sample holds other DNA sequences that translate to the same CDR3. The rearrangement joins TRBV19 to TRBJ1-2, with a weak D call TRBD1 (6 bases). CDR3 length: 13 amino acids. V was clipped by 4 bases and J by 4 bases, with 11 bases between them. Per germline, CDR1 FNHDT and CDR2 SITEND (reference sequence). Here the CDR3 reads CASSPRQVSDYTF. CDR3 DNA (partial): TGTGCCAGCAGTCCCAGACAGGTCTCC.

Of note for this clone: Germline and genes: mouse. Coverage ceases 4 residues before the CDR3 finishes, and the germline J gene fills in the end. The J gene is TRBJ1-4, the V gene TRBV13-1; the D is unclear. In germline, CDR1 is NSHNY, CDR2 SYGAGN. With 2 bases removed from V and 4 bases from J, the gap between germline ends came to 6 bases. The CDR3 is made up of 13 amino acids. The CDR3 loop reads CASSERVNERLFF. The CDR3 bases that were read are TGTGCCAGCAGTGAGAGGGTCAACGAA.

A remark on this clone: At residue 11, the TCRdb amino acid sequence and the translated nucleotide sequence differ, so the protein here is the DNA translation. Mouse gene names and germline throughout. From the germline J gene comes the end of the CDR3, since the read stops 3 residues before it. This chain uses TRBV13-1 with TRBJ1-6; D perhaps matches TRBD1 (5 bases). Being an ORF, TRBJ1-6 has a function that is uncertain. The germline gives CDR1 NSHNY, CDR2 SYGAGN. The CDR3 is 14 amino acids. V was shortened by 2 bases and J by 7 bases, with 10 bases between the two germline ends. The covered CDR3 bases are TGTGCCAGCAGTGACCAGGGAGAGAATTCGCCC. This codes for CASSDQGENSP. The CDR3 in its entirety is CASSDQGENSPLYF.

Concerning this clone: Genes here carry mouse names. The read is 4 residues too short to cover the CDR3 end, so that end is filled in from the germline J gene. The chain is built from TRBV13-3 and TRBJ2-5, with TRBD2 matching 12 bases. The CDR3 is 16 amino acids. Trimming at V came to 3 bases and at J to 2 bases, leaving 4 bases not matched to a gene. The germline V gene encodes CDR1 NNHDY and CDR2 SYVADS. The CDR3 spells CASSGDWGGPQDTQYF. Partial CDR3 DNA: TGTGCCAGCAGTGGCGACTGGGGGGGCCCCCAAGAC.

This clone has only a few counts. All gene names here are mouse names. The DNA ends 4 residues before the CDR3 does, and the rest of the CDR3 is filled in from the germline J gene. The chain combines TRBV1 with TRBJ2-3; D is possibly TRBD2 (6 bases). Germline V gene sequence: CDR1 NSQYPW, CDR2 LRSPGD (reference sequence). The CDR3 is 15 residues long. The sequenced CDR3 bases are TGCACCTGCAGTGCAACCGGGGGGTGGGAAGAA. Its protein product is CTCSATGGWEE. The whole CDR3 reads CTCSATGGWEETLYF.

This clone was found a few times. Genes here carry mouse names. The read gets to within 4 residues of the CDR3 end, and the germline J gene fills in the rest. The chain employs TRBV13-3 and TRBJ2-2; TRBD2 matches at 10 bases. V gave up 5 bases and J gave up 4 bases; unmatched junction bases: 2. Germline values: CDR1 NNHDY, CDR2 SYVADS. This CDR3 contains 14 residues. The CDR3 sequence is CASSLGGRTGQLYF. The sequenced CDR3 bases are TGTGCCAGCAGCCTGGGGGGGCGCACCGGG.

This clone was detected a few times. All gene names here are mouse names. Read coverage stops 4 residues before the CDR3 terminus; the germline J gene supplies the remainder. V usage is TRBV13-2 and J usage is TRBJ2-5; 8 bases map to TRBD2. The germline CDR1 and CDR2 sequences are NNHNN and SYGAGS (reference sequence). This CDR3 is 16 amino acids long. V shed 0 bases and J 2 bases; nucleotides not matched to a gene: 5. CDR3 DNA, as far as it was read: TGTGCCAGCGGTGATGCTCTGGGGGGTCCCCAAGAC. Encoded protein: CASGDALGGPQD. The CDR3 in full is CASGDALGGPQDTQYF.

On this clone: Gene names and germline match the mouse. The read finishes 4 residues shy of the CDR3 end, and the germline J gene is used to complete it. The chain carries TRBV13-1 and TRBJ2-3; 10 nucleotides agree with TRBD1. Unmatched junction bases numbered 8, after V lost 3 bases and J lost 1 base. The CDR3 is made up of 17 amino acids. Germline V lookup: CDR1 NSHNY, CDR2 SYGAGN. CDR3 region: CASSGGQGNEGAETLYF. The sequenced CDR3 bases are TGTGCCAGCAGTGGGGGACAGGGGAATGAAGGTGCAGAA.

About this clone itself: The TCRdb protein and the DNA translation do not line up at residue 14; the protein shown here was made by translating the DNA. Any gene name here is a mouse gene name. The missing CDR3 end, 3 residues past where the read stops, is filled in from the germline J gene. V gene TRBV13-3 combines with J gene TRBJ1-6, with TRBD1 as a possible D gene (5 bases). TRBJ1-6 is an open reading frame, and its role is uncertain. V was pared by 1 base and J by 0 bases, with 11 bases between. Germline-derived CDR1 and CDR2 are NNHDY and SYVADS. This CDR3 is 17 amino acids long. The part of the CDR3 DNA that was read is TGTGCCAGCAGTGATCAGGACAAAGATTCCTATAATTCGCCC. Amino acid sequence: CASSDQDKDSYNSP. The whole CDR3 protein is CASSDQDKDSYNSPLYF.